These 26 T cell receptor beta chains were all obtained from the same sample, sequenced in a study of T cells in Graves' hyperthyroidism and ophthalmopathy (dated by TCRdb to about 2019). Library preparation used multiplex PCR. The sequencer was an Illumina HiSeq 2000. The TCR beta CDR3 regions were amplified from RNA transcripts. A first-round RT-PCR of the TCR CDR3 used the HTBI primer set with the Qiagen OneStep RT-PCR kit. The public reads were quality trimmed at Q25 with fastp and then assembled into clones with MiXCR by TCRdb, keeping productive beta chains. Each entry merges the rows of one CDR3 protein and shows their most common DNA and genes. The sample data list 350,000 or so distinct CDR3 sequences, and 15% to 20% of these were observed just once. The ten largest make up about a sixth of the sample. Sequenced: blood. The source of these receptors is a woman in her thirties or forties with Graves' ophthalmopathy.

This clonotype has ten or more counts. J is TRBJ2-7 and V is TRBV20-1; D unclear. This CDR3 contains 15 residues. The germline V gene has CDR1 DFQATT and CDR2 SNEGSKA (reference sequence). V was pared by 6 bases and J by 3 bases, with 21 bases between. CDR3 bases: TGCAGTGCCACAATTATGACAAGCCCAAACTACGAGCAGTACTTC. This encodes CSATIMTSPNYEQYF.

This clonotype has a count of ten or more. CDR3 sequence reads: CASHNQPQHF. The CDR3, as DNA: TGTGCCAGTCACAATCAGCCCCAGCATTTT. The gene calls are TRBV28 and TRBJ1-5; D gene uncertain. Deletions cut 9 bases from V and 3 bases from J, with 3 bases between. The CDR3 is 10 residues long. CDR1 is MDHEN and CDR2 is SYDVKM in the germline V gene. Together with reference TRBV28 and TRBJ1-5, the CDR3 gives the full variable domain: DVKVTQSSRYLVKRTGEKVFLECVQDMDHENMFWYRQDPGLGLRLIYFSYDVKMKEKGDIPEGYSVSREKKERFSLILESASTNQTSMYLCASHNQPQHFGDGTRLSIL.

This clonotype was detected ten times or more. The CDR3 protein is CASSLTSGWDEQYF. In DNA form, the CDR3 reads TGTGCCAGCAGCCTGACTAGCGGCTGGGACGAGCAGTACTTC. V gene TRBV28 combines with J gene TRBJ2-7; 9 bases are a match to TRBD2. CDR3 length: 14 residues. The V and J ends lost 6 bases and 5 bases, in that order; junction bases with no gene match: 8. Germline V lookup: CDR1 MDHEN, CDR2 SYDVKM.

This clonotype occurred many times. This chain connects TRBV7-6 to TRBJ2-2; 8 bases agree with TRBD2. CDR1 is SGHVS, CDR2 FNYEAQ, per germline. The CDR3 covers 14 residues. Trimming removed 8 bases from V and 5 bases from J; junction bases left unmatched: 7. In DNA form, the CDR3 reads TGTGCCAGCTTGAGCGGGAGTGGGACCGGGGAGCTGTTTTTT. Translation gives CASLSGSGTGELFF.

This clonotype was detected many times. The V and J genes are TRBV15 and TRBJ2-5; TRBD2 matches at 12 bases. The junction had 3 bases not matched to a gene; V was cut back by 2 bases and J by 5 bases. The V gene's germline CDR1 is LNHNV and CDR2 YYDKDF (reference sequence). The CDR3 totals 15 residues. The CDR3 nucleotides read TGTGCCACCAGCAGACTAGCGGGAGGGGAGGAGACCCAGTACTTC. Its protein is CATSRLAGGEETQYF.

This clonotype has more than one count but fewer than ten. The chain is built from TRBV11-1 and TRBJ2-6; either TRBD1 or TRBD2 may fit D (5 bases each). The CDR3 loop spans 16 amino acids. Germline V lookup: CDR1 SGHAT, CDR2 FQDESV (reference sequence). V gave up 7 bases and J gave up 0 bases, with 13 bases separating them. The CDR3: CASTRGLSSGANVLTF. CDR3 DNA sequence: TGTGCCAGCACCCGGGGCTTAAGCTCTGGGGCCAACGTCCTGACTTTC.

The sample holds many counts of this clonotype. The CDR3 protein is CASSLEGQSGDGYTF. CDR3 DNA sequence: TGTGCCAGCAGCTTAGAGGGACAGAGCGGGGATGGCTACACCTTC. The V and J genes are TRBV7-6 and TRBJ1-2; 7 nucleotides agree with TRBD1. The V gene end was trimmed by 1 base and the J gene end by 6 bases; junction bases not matched to a gene: 8. The CDR3 loop spans 15 amino acids. Germline CDR1 is SGHVS and CDR2 is FNYEAQ.

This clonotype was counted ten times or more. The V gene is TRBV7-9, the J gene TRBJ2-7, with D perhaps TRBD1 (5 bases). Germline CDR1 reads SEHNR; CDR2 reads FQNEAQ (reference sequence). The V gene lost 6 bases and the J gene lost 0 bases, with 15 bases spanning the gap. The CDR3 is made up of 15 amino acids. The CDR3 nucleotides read TGTGCCAGCAGGAGCCAGACAGCAAACTCCTACGAGCAGTACTTC. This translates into CASRSQTANSYEQYF. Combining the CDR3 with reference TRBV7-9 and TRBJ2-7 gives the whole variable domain DTGVSQNPRHKITKRGQNVTFRCDPISEHNRLYWYRQTLGQGPEFLTYFQNEAQLEKSRLLSDRFSAERPKGSFSTLEIQRTEQGDSAMYLCASRSQTANSYEQYFGPGTRLTVT.

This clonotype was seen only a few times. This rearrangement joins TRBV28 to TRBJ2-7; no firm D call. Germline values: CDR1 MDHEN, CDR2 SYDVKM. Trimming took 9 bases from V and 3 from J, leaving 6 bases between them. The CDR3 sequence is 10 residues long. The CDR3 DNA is TGTGCCAGTAAAGACTACGAGCAGTACTTC. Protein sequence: CASKDYEQYF.

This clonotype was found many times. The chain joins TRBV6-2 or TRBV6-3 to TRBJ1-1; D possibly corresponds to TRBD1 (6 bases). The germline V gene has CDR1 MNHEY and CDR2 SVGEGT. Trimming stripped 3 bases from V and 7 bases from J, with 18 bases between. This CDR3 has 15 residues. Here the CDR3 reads CASSYGNREGDEAFF. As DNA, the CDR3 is TGTGCCAGCAGTTATGGGAACAGGGAAGGGGATGAAGCTTTCTTT.

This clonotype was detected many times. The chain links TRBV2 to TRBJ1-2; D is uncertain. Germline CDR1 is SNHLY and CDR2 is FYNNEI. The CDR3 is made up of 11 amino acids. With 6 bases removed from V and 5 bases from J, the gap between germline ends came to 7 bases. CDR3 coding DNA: TGTGCCAGCAGCGACGTATATGGCTACACCTTC. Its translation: CASSDVYGYTF.

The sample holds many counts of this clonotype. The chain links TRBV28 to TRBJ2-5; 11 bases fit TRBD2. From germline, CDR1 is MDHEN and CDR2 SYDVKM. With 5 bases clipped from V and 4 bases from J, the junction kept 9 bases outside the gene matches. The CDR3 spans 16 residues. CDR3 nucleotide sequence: TGTGCCAGCAGTATTACTAGCGGGAGACAGGCAGAGACCCAGTACTTC. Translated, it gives CASSITSGRQAETQYF.

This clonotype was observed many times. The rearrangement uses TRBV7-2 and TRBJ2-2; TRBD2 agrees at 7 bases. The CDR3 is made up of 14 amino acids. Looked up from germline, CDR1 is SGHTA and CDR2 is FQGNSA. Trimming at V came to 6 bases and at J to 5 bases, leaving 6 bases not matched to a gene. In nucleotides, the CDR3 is TGTGCCAGCAGAACGCGGACTAGTACCGGGGAGCTGTTTTTT. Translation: CASRTRTSTGELFF.

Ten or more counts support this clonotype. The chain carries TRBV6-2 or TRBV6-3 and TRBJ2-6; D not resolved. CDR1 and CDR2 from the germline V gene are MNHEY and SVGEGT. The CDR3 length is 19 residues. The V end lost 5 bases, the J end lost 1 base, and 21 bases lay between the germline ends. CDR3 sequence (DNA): TGTGCCAGCAGTCACCTGGGCGAGAGTCAGTATTCTGGGGCCAACGTCCTGACTTTC. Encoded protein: CASSHLGESQYSGANVLTF.

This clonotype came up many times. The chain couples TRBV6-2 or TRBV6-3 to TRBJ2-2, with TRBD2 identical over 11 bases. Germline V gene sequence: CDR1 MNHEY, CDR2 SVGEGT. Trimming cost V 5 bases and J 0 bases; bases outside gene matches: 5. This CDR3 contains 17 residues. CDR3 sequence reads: CASSQTGLAANTGELFF. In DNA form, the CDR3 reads TGTGCCAGCAGTCAAACGGGACTAGCGGCGAACACCGGGGAGCTGTTTTTT.

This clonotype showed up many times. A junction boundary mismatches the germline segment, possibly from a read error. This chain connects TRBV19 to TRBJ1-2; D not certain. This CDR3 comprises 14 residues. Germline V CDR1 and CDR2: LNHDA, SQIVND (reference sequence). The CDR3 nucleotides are TGTGCCGGTAGGAATTTGTGGGCTAACTATGGCTACACCTTC. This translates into CAGRNLWANYGYTF.

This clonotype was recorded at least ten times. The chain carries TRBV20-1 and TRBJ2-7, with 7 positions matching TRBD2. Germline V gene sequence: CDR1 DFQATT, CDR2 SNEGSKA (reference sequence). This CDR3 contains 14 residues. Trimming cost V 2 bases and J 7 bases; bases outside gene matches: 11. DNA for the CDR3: TGCAGTGCTAGATTTCCTAGCGGCGGGTGGGAGCAGTACTTC. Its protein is CSARFPSGGWEQYF.

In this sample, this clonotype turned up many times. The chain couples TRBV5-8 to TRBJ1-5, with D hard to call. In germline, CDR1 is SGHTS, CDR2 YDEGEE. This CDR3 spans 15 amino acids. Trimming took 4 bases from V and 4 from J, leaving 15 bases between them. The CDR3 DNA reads TGTGCCAGCAGCGAAGGCCTGGCCCATAATCAGCCCCAGCATTTT. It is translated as CASSEGLAHNQPQHF.

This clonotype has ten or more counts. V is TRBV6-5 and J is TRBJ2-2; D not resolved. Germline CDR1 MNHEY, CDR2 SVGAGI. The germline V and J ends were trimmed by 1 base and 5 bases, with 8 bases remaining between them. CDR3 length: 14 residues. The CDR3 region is CASSYFFSTGELFF. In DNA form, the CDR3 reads TGTGCCAGCAGTTACTTTTTTTCAACCGGGGAGCTGTTTTTT.

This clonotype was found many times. The CDR3 sequence is CASSGPTVTNQPATQYF. Written as DNA, the CDR3 is TGTGCCAGCAGCGGACCGACTGTTACAAACCAGCCGGCGACCCAGTACTTC. This chain connects TRBV4-2 to TRBJ2-5, with D hard to call. V dropped 5 bases and J dropped 7 bases, with 26 bases sitting between them. Germline V gene lookup returns CDR1 LGHNA and CDR2 YNFKEQ. CDR3 length: 17 residues.

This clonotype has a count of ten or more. CDR3 amino acids: CASTPKGRESDEQYF. The CDR3 region has the DNA TGTGCCAGCACTCCCAAGGGGCGGGAGTCCGACGAGCAGTACTTC. The chain combines TRBV12-3 or TRBV12-4 with TRBJ2-7; 7 bases fit TRBD2. The V gene end was trimmed by 7 bases and the J gene end by 5 bases; junction bases not matched to a gene: 14. The CDR3 sequence is 15 residues long.

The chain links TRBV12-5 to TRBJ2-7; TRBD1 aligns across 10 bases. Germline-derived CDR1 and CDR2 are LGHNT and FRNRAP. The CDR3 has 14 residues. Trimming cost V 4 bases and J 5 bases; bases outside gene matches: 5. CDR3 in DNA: TGTGCTAGTGGTTCCGGGACAGGGGCTCACGAGCAGTACTTC. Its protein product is CASGSGTGAHEQYF.

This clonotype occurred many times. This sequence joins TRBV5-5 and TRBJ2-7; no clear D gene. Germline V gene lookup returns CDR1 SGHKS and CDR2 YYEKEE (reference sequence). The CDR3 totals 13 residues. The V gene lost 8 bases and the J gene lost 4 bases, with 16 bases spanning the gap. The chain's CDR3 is CASSDGPLYEQYF. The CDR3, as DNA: TGTGCCAGTTCGGACGGGCCACTTTACGAGCAGTACTTC.

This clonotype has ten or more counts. CDR3 sequence (DNA): TGTGCCAGCAGTAGGGGGACAGGGGTTGGTAACGAGCAGTACTTC. Its translation: CASSRGTGVGNEQYF. This chain links TRBV28 with TRBJ2-7; 10 positions agree with TRBD1. The CDR3 is made up of 15 amino acids. Per germline, CDR1 MDHEN and CDR2 SYDVKM. V was clipped by 5 bases and J by 5 bases; unmatched bases: 9. The whole variable domain, remainder taken from reference TRBV28 and TRBJ2-7, is DVKVTQSSRYLVKRTGEKVFLECVQDMDHENMFWYRQDPGLGLRLIYFSYDVKMKEKGDIPEGYSVSREKKERFSLILESASTNQTSMYLCASSRGTGVGNEQYFGPGTRLTVT.

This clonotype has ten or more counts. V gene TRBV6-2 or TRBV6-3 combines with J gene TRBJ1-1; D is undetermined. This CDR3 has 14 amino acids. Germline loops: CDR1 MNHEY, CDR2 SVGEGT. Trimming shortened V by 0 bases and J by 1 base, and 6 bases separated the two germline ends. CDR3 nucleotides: TGTGCCAGCAGTTACTCCACAGCGAACACTGAAGCTTTCTTT. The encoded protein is CASSYSTANTEAFF.

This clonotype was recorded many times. The CDR3 region is CATRTGQETQYF. CDR3 DNA: TGTGCCACAAGAACAGGGCAAGAGACCCAGTACTTC. The chain uses TRBV6-1 and TRBJ2-5, with a tentative D call TRBD1 (6 bases). With 10 bases removed from V and 2 bases from J, the gap between germline ends came to 11 bases. Germline V lookup: CDR1 MNHNS, CDR2 SASEGT. This CDR3 comprises 12 residues.